This TCR beta chain was obtained from a study of cytomegalovirus exposure and HLA in healthy donors. On the study more broadly: T cells numbering about 179 million yielded some 120 million unique TCR beta sequences in an earlier analysis. Whole-study results and caveats: There were around 160 TCR beta chains listed as cytomegalovirus-associated. Researchers reported that a few CMV-associated chains were confirmed in vitro as CMV antigen-specific.

It was with 60 Vbeta and 13 Jbeta primers that the PCR ran. Sequencing used immunoSEQ multiplex PCR; TCRdb keeps in-frame clones, though not all of them. This sample's clone table lists about 77,000 clones. In regard to this clone: Its antigen is as yet unknown.

This CDR3 comprises 12 residues. V lost 6 bases, J lost 4 bases, and 7 bases lay in between. CDR1 MNHNS and CDR2 SASEGT come from the germline V gene. Sequences were obtained from PBMCs. The sequence was collected from a man in his forties or fifties in good health and CMV-seropositive. The chain recombines TRBV6-1 with TRBJ1-5; no firm D call. The CDR3 is CASRLRNQPQHF. The CDR3 coding sequence is TGTGCCAGCAGGCTCAGGAATCAGCCCCAGCATTTT.